Sequencing of this T cell receptor (beta chain) was carried out in a study of cytomegalovirus exposure and HLA in healthy donors. The CDR3 contains 13 residues. Germline assignment: CDR1 SGHTA and CDR2 FQGTGA. V was cut by 0 bases and J by 6 bases, with 9 bases left in between. The PCR employed 60 Vbeta primers together with 13 Jbeta primers. Clones were sequenced by immunoSEQ multiplex PCR, and TCRdb holds only the in-frame ones, with some missing. The sample comprises about 120,000 clones, under 85% of which are singletons, and roughly 6% rests with the top ten. The V and J genes are TRBV7-3 and TRBJ2-7; D is undetermined. The sequenced sample was PBMCs. This TCR came from a man between 18 and 29 years old in good health and CMV-seropositive. Here the CDR3 DNA reads TGTGCCAGCAGCTTAACTTCCGTCTCCGAGCAGTACTTC. Its translation is CASSLTSVSEQYF.